This TCR beta chain was recovered during a study of a mutant IDH1 vaccine in newly diagnosed glioma. In the study overall: Beginning 4-6 weeks after radiotherapy alone, or with temozolomide cycles, vaccination took place. Visit V12 was at week 35; visit V13 was at week 47.

Method: immunoSEQ multiplex PCR; TCRdb's copy keeps in-frame clones and lacks some. The top ten hold 4% to 5.5% of the sample, which has 50,000 to 55,000 clones, around three fifths seen once. Time point of the sample: week 47, end of study. One vaccine dose held 300 ug of mutant IDH1 20-mer peptide and came with topical imiquimod. The CDR3 runs to 15 residues. Germline loops: CDR1 SNHLY, CDR2 FYNNEI. V dropped 6 bases and J dropped 8 bases, with 19 bases sitting between them. A few counts support this clone. Antigen unknown. The V call is TRBV2, the J call TRBJ1-4; D not resolved. The receptor was isolated from a man between 40 and 49 years old with glioma. Some clones in this sample may be carry-over from other donors' samples. The specimen was peripheral blood mononuclear cells (PBMCs), collected from a glioma patient whose treatment included an IDH1 peptide vaccine. In nucleotides, the CDR3 is TGTGCCAGCAGCGCCGTCGCGGGATCGGTCGAAAAACTGTTTTTT. Amino acids: CASSAVAGSVEKLFF.